A single sample is the source of the 31 T cell receptor beta chains below, sequenced in a study of identical twins. TCRdb reanalysed the 5' RACE reads using MiXCR and keeps one entry per CDR3 protein. The sample lists under 900,000 distinct CDR3 sequences; 9% to 15% were seen once. The same data also went into a second study, on yellow fever vaccine responses in identical twins.

Sequencing was performed on PBMCs. Receptor source: a woman in her late teens or twenties in good health.

A few counts support this clonotype. The chain joins TRBV9 to TRBJ2-7, with 10 bases matching TRBD2. This CDR3 has 16 amino acids. After removal of 3 bases from V and 0 bases from J, the junction contained 6 bases not matched to a gene. Germline assignment: CDR1 SGDLS and CDR2 YYNGEE. The CDR3 reads CASSEQSSGSSYEQYF. The CDR3 DNA follows: TGTGCCAGCAGCGAACAATCTAGCGGGAGCTCCTACGAGCAGTACTTC.

The chain is built from TRBV6-1 and TRBJ2-6; D gene ambiguous. V lost 5 bases, J lost 0 bases, and 11 bases lay in between. The V gene's germline CDR1 is MNHNS and CDR2 SASEGT. The CDR3 is 16 amino acids. The CDR3 nucleotides are TGTGCCAGCAGTCCTCAGTGGGGCTCTGGGGCCAACGTCCTGACTTTC. Protein product: CASSPQWGSGANVLTF.

At least ten counts were recorded for this clonotype. The chain is built from TRBV4-1 and TRBJ2-6; a weak D match, TRBD2 (6 bases). Germline V gives CDR1 MGHRA, CDR2 YSYEKL. Deletions cut 4 bases from V and 4 bases from J, with 20 bases between. The CDR3 contains 18 residues. CDR3 region: CASSLVAGSNPGANVLTF. CDR3 DNA: TGCGCCAGCAGCCTCGTGGCGGGATCAAACCCGGGGGCCAACGTCCTGACTTTC.

This clonotype was picked up many times. V usage is TRBV4-2 and J usage is TRBJ2-3; 10 bases match TRBD2. The length of the CDR3 is 16 residues. V lost 1 base, J lost 1 base, and 2 bases stayed unmatched. CDR1 is LGHNA and CDR2 is YNFKEQ in the germline V gene. CDR3 sequence (DNA): TGTGCCAGCAGCCAAGCCGGGACTAGCGGCACAGATACGCAGTATTTT. Translation gives CASSQAGTSGTDTQYF.

The J gene is TRBJ1-2, the V gene TRBV25-1; possible D gene TRBD1, 5 bases. Germline CDR1 MGHDK, CDR2 SYGVNS. The CDR3 extends over 13 amino acids. V was cut by 2 bases and J by 6 bases, with 10 bases left in between. CDR3 in DNA: TGTGCCAGCAGTGAAAGGCCAGGGAATGGCTACACCTTC. Encoded protein: CASSERPGNGYTF.

This chain links TRBV3-1 with TRBJ2-1; TRBD2 agrees at 10 bases. In germline, CDR1 is LGHDT, CDR2 YNNKEL (reference sequence). V shed 6 bases, J shed 3 bases, and the junction held 8 bases outside the gene matches. The CDR3 loop spans 16 amino acids. Here the CDR3 DNA reads TGTGCCAGCAGTCTGGGCAGACTAGCGGGCTACAATGAGCAGTTCTTC. It translates to CASSLGRLAGYNEQFF.

The table lists this clonotype with many counts. The chain carries TRBV10-3 and TRBJ2-2; 9 bases are shared with TRBD1. Trimming took 4 bases from V and 6 from J; bases not matched to a gene: 3. Germline lookup yields CDR1 ENHRY and CDR2 SYGVKD. CDR3 length equals 14 residues. Here the CDR3 reads CAISGTGDAGELFF. The CDR3 region has the DNA TGTGCCATCAGTGGGACAGGGGACGCCGGGGAGCTGTTTTTT.

In its sample, this clonotype was seen a few times. This rearrangement joins TRBV5-8 to TRBJ1-5; D may be TRBD1 (6 bases). Per the germline V gene, CDR1 is SGHTS and CDR2 is YDEGEE. The CDR3 extends over 15 amino acids. Trimming removed 2 bases from V and 3 bases from J, with 12 bases in between. The DNA for the CDR3 is TGTGCCAGCAGCTTACCCGGGACAATCAATCAGCCCCAGCATTTT. It yields the protein CASSLPGTINQPQHF.

Here the CDR3 reads CASSLVGGGWINEQFF. The CDR3 nucleotides read TGTGCCAGCAGCTTAGTTGGGGGGGGCTGGATCAATGAGCAGTTCTTC. This chain uses TRBV11-2 with TRBJ2-1; D may be TRBD2 (7 bases). The germline V gene encodes CDR1 SGHAT and CDR2 FQNNGV. The CDR3 is 16 amino acids. Trimming removed 1 base at V and 6 bases at J, with 16 bases between.

The chain couples TRBV11-3 to TRBJ2-1; a weak D match, TRBD1 (5 bases). This CDR3 comprises 15 residues. The germline CDR1 and CDR2 sequences are SGHNT and YENEEA. Trimming pared 5 bases from V and 4 bases from J, leaving 15 bases between. Here the CDR3 DNA reads TGTGCCAGCAGCCAAGACAGTGGTTATTACAATGAGCAGTTCTTC. Translation: CASSQDSGYYNEQFF. The full variable domain, completed using reference TRBV11-3 and TRBJ2-1, is EAGVVQSPRYKIIEKKQPVAFWCNPISGHNTLYWYLQNLGQGPELLIRYENEEAVDDSQLPKDRFSAERLKGVDSTLKIQPAELGDSAVYLCASSQDSGYYNEQFFGPGTRLTVL.

This clonotype was seen ten or more times. The V and J genes are TRBV6-1 and TRBJ2-4; TRBD2 matches at 11 bases. The V gene's germline CDR1 is MNHNS and CDR2 SASEGT. The CDR3 consists of 14 residues. V shed 7 bases and J 3 bases; nucleotides not matched to a gene: 2. The CDR3 DNA reads TGTGCCAGCAATGGACTAGCGGGCAAAAACATTCAGTACTTC. It encodes CASNGLAGKNIQYF.

Only a few counts were recorded for this clonotype. The V call is TRBV5-1, the J call TRBJ2-7; 7 bases line up with TRBD2. Looked up from germline, CDR1 is SGHRS and CDR2 is YFSETQ. The CDR3 is made up of 14 amino acids. V was clipped by 0 bases and J by 4 bases; unmatched bases: 4. The CDR3 coding sequence is TGCGCCAGCAGCTTGGGTCCAGCGGGGTACGAGCAGTACTTC. Encoded protein: CASSLGPAGYEQYF.

Worth noting for this clonotype: One junction end does not reproduce the germline sequence, and a read error may be involved. The gene calls are TRBV29-1 and TRBJ2-3; 9 bases line up with TRBD1. CDR1 SQVTM and CDR2 ANQGSEA come from the germline V gene. The CDR3 has 15 residues. The CDR3 region is CSVEGQGISTDTQYF. The CDR3 DNA reads as TGCAGCGTCGAAGGACAGGGGATTAGCACAGATACGCAGTATTTT.

The V and J genes are TRBV25-1 and TRBJ2-1; 8 nucleotides align to TRBD2. CDR1 and CDR2 from the germline V gene are MGHDK and SYGVNS. With V trimmed by 4 bases and J by 0 bases, 5 bases remained unmatched. The CDR3 length is 16 residues. The chain's CDR3 is CASSVLAGSSYNEQFF. CDR3 nucleotides: TGTGCCAGCAGTGTATTAGCGGGGAGCTCCTACAATGAGCAGTTCTTC. The complete variable domain, with remaining parts taken from reference TRBV25-1 and TRBJ2-1, reads EADIYQTPRYLVIGTGKKITLECSQTMGHDKMYWYQQDPGMELHLIHYSYGVNSTEKGDLSSESTVSRIRTEHFPLTLESARPSHTSQYLCASSVLAGSSYNEQFFGPGTRLTVL.

The chain carries TRBV6-5 and TRBJ1-1; maybe TRBD1 (6 bases). Trimming cost V 4 bases and J 2 bases, with 14 bases left between them. Germline CDR1 and CDR2: MNHEY and SVGAGI. CDR3 length: 15 amino acids. Here the CDR3 reads CASSSRGHINTEAFF. CDR3 nucleotides: TGTGCCAGCAGTTCCAGGGGACATATAAACACTGAAGCTTTCTTT.

This clonotype was seen more than once but under ten times. The chain joins TRBV7-9 to TRBJ2-1; either TRBD1 or TRBD2 may supply D (5 bases each). The CDR3 runs to 14 residues. CDR1 is SEHNR and CDR2 is FQNEAQ in the germline V gene (reference sequence). The V and J ends lost 5 bases and 6 bases respectively, with 14 bases between them. The DNA of the CDR3 is TGTGCCAGCAGCCCCCGACAGAGGGTCAATGAGCAGTTCTTC. This sequence encodes CASSPRQRVNEQFF.

This chain connects TRBV20-1 to TRBJ2-5, with unresolved D. Trimming cost V 3 bases and J 0 bases, with 20 bases left between them. This CDR3 comprises 17 residues. Germline V gives CDR1 DFQATT, CDR2 SNEGSKA (reference sequence). CDR3 residues: CSARGRASHEYQETQYF. CDR3 sequence (DNA): TGCAGTGCTAGGGGAAGGGCGAGCCACGAGTACCAAGAGACCCAGTACTTC.

CDR3 sequence reads: CASSPGRTMNTGELFF. CDR3 DNA: TGTGCCAGCAGCCCCGGACGAACCATGAACACCGGGGAGCTGTTTTTT. V and J are TRBV7-8 and TRBJ2-2, with no clear D. From germline, CDR1 is SGHVS and CDR2 FQNEAQ. CDR3 length: 16 amino acids. V lost 5 bases to trimming and J lost 1 base, with 14 bases between them.

In this sample, this clonotype turned up a few times. CDR3 loop: CASSSTGIPDYGYTF. Written as DNA, the CDR3 is TGTGCCAGCAGCTCAACAGGGATCCCGGACTATGGCTACACCTTC. The J gene is TRBJ1-2, the V gene TRBV12-3 or TRBV12-4; maybe TRBD1 (6 bases). CDR3 length: 15 residues. The V end lost 6 bases, the J end lost 3 bases, and 17 bases lay between the germline ends.

The J gene is TRBJ1-1, the V gene TRBV14, with D tentatively TRBD1 (6 bases). Germline V CDR1 and CDR2: SGHDN, FVKESK. The CDR3 runs to 15 residues. Trimming removed 0 bases from V and 0 bases from J, with 8 bases in between. The CDR3 is CASSQDGGMNTEAFF. The DNA of the CDR3 is TGTGCCAGCAGCCAAGATGGGGGCATGAACACTGAAGCTTTCTTT.

The gene calls are TRBV9 and TRBJ2-2; a possible D gene is TRBD1 (6 bases). The germline CDR1 and CDR2 sequences are SGDLS and YYNGEE. The CDR3 covers 15 residues. V was clipped by 7 bases and J by 1 base, with 14 bases between them. The CDR3 nucleotides read TGTGCCAGCGGCTCCAGGGGACGGAACACCGGGGAGCTGTTTTTT. Encoded protein: CASGSRGRNTGELFF.

This clonotype was counted at least ten times. CDR3 coding DNA: TGTGCCAGCAGAGCGACAGGGTGGGACGGCACTGAAGCTTTCTTT. It translates to CASRATGWDGTEAFF. The chain employs TRBV2 and TRBJ1-1; 7 bases agree with TRBD1. Per the germline V gene, CDR1 is SNHLY and CDR2 is FYNNEI. The CDR3 loop spans 15 amino acids. Trimming cost V 6 bases and J 4 bases; bases outside gene matches: 11. Combining the CDR3 with reference TRBV2 and TRBJ1-1 gives the whole variable domain EPEVTQTPSHQVTQMGQEVILRCVPISNHLYFYWYRQILGQKVEFLVSFYNNEISEKSEIFDDQFSVERPDGSNFTLKIRSTKLEDSAMYFCASRATGWDGTEAFFGQGTRLTVV.

The table lists this clonotype with a few counts. The V gene is TRBV7-2, the J gene TRBJ1-6; D gene ambiguous. Germline loops: CDR1 SGHTA, CDR2 FQGNSA. CDR3 length: 15 amino acids. Trimming took 5 bases from V and 8 from J, leaving 16 bases between them. The CDR3 loop reads CASSVRFGGDSPLHF. The CDR3 nucleotides are TGTGCCAGCAGCGTAAGGTTTGGAGGTGATTCACCCCTCCACTTT. Full variable domain (rest looked up from reference TRBV7-2 and TRBJ1-6): GAGVSQSPSNKVTEKGKDVELRCDPISGHTALYWYRQSLGQGLEFLIYFQGNSAPDKSGLPSDRFSAERTGGSVSTLTIQRTQQEDSAVYLCASSVRFGGDSPLHFGNGTRLTVT.

This clonotype was observed a handful of times. The chain joins TRBV11-2 to TRBJ2-1; 7 bases agree with TRBD1. Germline V lookup: CDR1 SGHAT, CDR2 FQNNGV. Losses at the gene ends were 0 bases for V and 0 bases for J; bases not matched to a gene: 8. CDR3 length: 18 amino acids. CDR3 amino acids: CASSLEEPGTVSYNEQFF. The CDR3 bases are TGTGCCAGCAGCTTAGAGGAGCCCGGGACAGTCTCCTACAATGAGCAGTTCTTC.

The table lists this clonotype with many counts. The genes are TRBV15 and TRBJ2-1; 13 bases align to TRBD2. With 1 base clipped from V and 8 bases from J, the junction kept 5 bases outside the gene matches. Germline V gene sequence: CDR1 LNHNV, CDR2 YYDKDF (reference sequence). CDR3 length: 16 amino acids. For the CDR3, the DNA is TGTGCCACCAGCAGAGCCCGGACTAGCGGGAGCTATGAGCAGTTCTTC. Amino acid sequence: CATSRARTSGSYEQFF.

This sequence joins TRBV20-1 and TRBJ2-1, with D possibly matching TRBD1 (6 bases). This CDR3 contains 15 residues. V lost 0 bases and J lost 7, with 16 bases in between. Germline values: CDR1 DFQATT, CDR2 SNEGSKA (reference sequence). The CDR3, as DNA: TGCAGTGCTAGAGATTACAGGGCCAGAGATAATGAGCAGTTCTTC. Translation gives CSARDYRARDNEQFF.

There are a few counts of this clonotype. The V gene is TRBV12-3 or TRBV12-4, the J gene TRBJ1-1; D not resolved. The CDR3 contains 13 residues. Trimming shortened V by 6 bases and J by 2 bases, and 10 bases separated the two germline ends. The CDR3 DNA reads as TGTGCCAGCAGCGTCACCACCAACACTGAAGCTTTCTTT. It is translated as CASSVTTNTEAFF.

V and J are TRBV20-1 and TRBJ2-2, with unresolved D. V lost 8 bases and J lost 4, with 20 bases in between. The germline CDR1 and CDR2 sequences are DFQATT and SNEGSKA (reference sequence). The CDR3 totals 15 residues. CDR3 sequence (DNA): TGCAGTACCCCCCCCTTAGGCCTGGGCACCGGGGAGCTGTTTTTT. Translating it yields CSTPPLGLGTGELFF.

This clonotype was seen a few times. The rearrangement links TRBV27 to TRBJ2-2, with 8 nucleotides matching TRBD2. Germline lookup yields CDR1 MNHEY and CDR2 SMNVEV (reference sequence). The CDR3 loop spans 15 amino acids. V was pared by 2 bases and J by 3 bases, with 2 bases of the junction left unmatched. CDR3 amino acids: CASSLGGRYTGELFF. In DNA, the CDR3 is TGTGCCAGCAGTTTAGGCGGGAGGTACACCGGGGAGCTGTTTTTT.

The gene calls are TRBV10-3 and TRBJ2-2, with D tentatively TRBD1 or TRBD2 (5 bases each). The CDR3 covers 16 residues. Trimming left V 3 bases short and J 5 bases short, with 16 bases between. CDR1 is ENHRY and CDR2 is SYGVKD in the germline V gene. In DNA, the CDR3 is TGTGCCATCAGTGAATGGGGGAGCGCATCAACCGGGGAGCTGTTTTTT. Translated: CAISEWGSASTGELFF.

The table lists this clonotype with a few counts. The genes are TRBV28 and TRBJ2-1, with TRBD1 identical over 7 bases. After removal of 6 bases from V and 2 bases from J, the junction contained 7 bases not matched to a gene. Germline loops: CDR1 MDHEN, CDR2 SYDVKM. The CDR3 is 15 residues long. Here the CDR3 reads CASRRRQGPYNEQFF. In DNA form, the CDR3 reads TGTGCCAGCAGACGAAGACAGGGACCCTACAATGAGCAGTTCTTC.